The 14 T cell receptor beta chains in this list originate from one sample, sequenced in a study of cytomegalovirus exposure and HLA in healthy donors. PCR involved 60 Vbeta and 13 Jbeta primers. The assay was immunoSEQ multiplex PCR, and TCRdb's table has in-frame clones only and misses some. Altogether around 140,000 clones are present, approximately 79% being singletons, with the ten largest covering about 3.9%. The sequenced material came from PBMCs. These receptors were taken from a man aged 50 to 60 in good health and CMV-seropositive.

This chain connects TRBV9 to TRBJ2-7, with a tentative D call TRBD2 (5 bases). Germline CDR1 is SGDLS and CDR2 is YYNGEE. The CDR3 is made up of 13 amino acids. V was shortened by 1 base and J by 6 bases, with 11 bases between the two germline ends. The CDR3 region is CASSVNFRGEQYF. CDR3 coding DNA: TGTGCCAGCAGCGTAAATTTCCGGGGCGAGCAGTACTTC.

This rearrangement joins TRBV9 to TRBJ2-3, with D possibly being TRBD1 (6 bases). V was cut by 2 bases and J by 0 bases, with 16 bases left in between. The CDR3 spans 17 residues. Germline CDR1 is SGDLS and CDR2 is YYNGEE. The CDR3 region has the DNA TGTGCCAGCAGCGTTCTACAGGGAAAAACTAGCACAGATACGCAGTATTTT. Translating gives CASSVLQGKTSTDTQYF.

V and J are TRBV5-1 and TRBJ2-7, with TRBD1 identical over 7 bases. CDR1 is SGHRS and CDR2 is YFSETQ in the germline V gene. The length of the CDR3 is 14 residues. V shed 0 bases and J 2 bases; nucleotides not matched to a gene: 2. The CDR3 DNA follows: TGCGCCAGCAGCTTGGACGGACAGGCCTACGAGCAGTACTTC. Translating gives CASSLDGQAYEQYF.

The chain carries TRBV15 and TRBJ1-3; 9 bases line up with TRBD1. CDR1 and CDR2 (germline): LNHNV, YYDKDF (reference sequence). The CDR3 consists of 16 residues. Trimming removed 5 bases from V and 3 bases from J; junction bases left unmatched: 8. The CDR3 sequence: CATSETRDRVGNTIYF. CDR3 nucleotides: TGTGCCACCAGCGAGACCCGGGACAGGGTTGGAAACACCATATATTTT.

This clone has just a few counts. This chain joins TRBV5-6 and TRBJ2-2; the match to TRBD1 covers 8 bases. V was clipped by 6 bases and J by 6 bases; unmatched bases: 4. The CDR3 sequence is 13 residues long. Germline CDR1 and CDR2: SGHDT and YYEEEE. In nucleotides, the CDR3 is TGTGCCAGCACTATACAGGGGGCCGGGGAGCTGTTTTTT. This gives the protein CASTIQGAGELFF.

The chain combines TRBV5-1 with TRBJ2-1, with 12 bases identical to TRBD2. Germline CDR1 and CDR2: SGHRS and YFSETQ. CDR3 length: 15 residues. V trimming: 5 bases; J trimming: 7 bases; junction bases outside the gene matches: 7. The CDR3, as DNA: TGCGCCAGCAGGACTAGCGGGAGTGACGGGAATGAGCAGTTCTTC. Protein sequence: CASRTSGSDGNEQFF.

As for this clone: The germline gene is not matched at one end of the junction; a read error may be the cause. The chain carries TRBV7-2 and TRBJ2-4; 7 nucleotides agree with TRBD2. CDR1 SGHTA and CDR2 FQGNSA come from the germline V gene. The CDR3 extends over 15 amino acids. The CDR3 loop is CSSSLVRAGENIQYF. The DNA of the CDR3 is TGTTCCAGCAGCTTAGTGCGTGCGGGGGAAAACATTCAGTACTTC.

The CDR3 reads CASSLEQPLRHGYTF. In nucleotides, the CDR3 is TGCGCCAGCAGCTTGGAACAGCCCCTCAGGCATGGCTACACCTTC. The chain has TRBV5-1 and TRBJ1-2; no clear D. The CDR3 runs 15 residues. V was clipped by 0 bases and J by 6 bases, with 15 bases between them. Germline CDR1 is SGHRS and CDR2 is YFSETQ. Together with reference TRBV5-1 and TRBJ1-2, the CDR3 gives the full variable domain: KAGVTQTPRYLIKTRGQQVTLSCSPISGHRSVSWYQQTPGQGLQFLFEYFSETQRNKGNFPGRFSGRQFSNSRSEMNVSTLELGDSALYLCASSLEQPLRHGYTFGSGTRLTVV.

The J gene is TRBJ1-4, the V gene TRBV7-2; perhaps TRBD1 as D (6 bases). CDR1 is SGHTA and CDR2 is FQGNSA in the germline V gene. Trimming cost V 5 bases and J 8 bases, with 18 bases left between them. The CDR3 has 15 amino acids. CDR3 nucleotide sequence: TGTGCCAGCAGCCTCTATGGGACAAAGGAAGAAAAACTGTTTTTT. It translates to CASSLYGTKEEKLFF.

This clone showed up just a few times. V is TRBV19 and J is TRBJ2-3, with 7 bases lining up with TRBD2. Germline CDR1 reads LNHDA; CDR2 reads SQIVND (reference sequence). The CDR3 contains 15 residues. Trimming took 7 bases from V and 1 from J; bases not matched to a gene: 8. For the CDR3, the DNA is TGTGCCAGTACCCGGGGGGACTCCCGCACAGATACGCAGTATTTT. Protein sequence: CASTRGDSRTDTQYF.

This chain joins TRBV28 and TRBJ1-2, with 7 nucleotides matching TRBD1. The CDR3 has 13 amino acids. Trimming cost V 2 bases and J 8 bases; bases outside gene matches: 5. CDR1 MDHEN and CDR2 SYDVKM come from the germline V gene. The CDR3 DNA is TGTGCCAGCAGTTTAAGACAGGGCTCCGGCTACACCTTC. Amino acid sequence: CASSLRQGSGYTF.

The table lists this clone with a few counts. The J gene is TRBJ2-2, the V gene TRBV5-1; D is possibly TRBD2 (5 bases). The V and J ends lost 0 bases and 4 bases respectively, with 10 bases between them. Per germline, CDR1 SGHRS and CDR2 YFSETQ. The CDR3 has 15 residues. The CDR3 DNA follows: TGCGCCAGCAGCTTGGTAAGCGGTTTCACCGGGGAGCTGTTTTTT. Protein sequence: CASSLVSGFTGELFF.

DNA for the CDR3: TGTGCCAGCTCACCAGGGAGGGCATCGGACACTGAAGCTTTCTTT. This translates into CASSPGRASDTEAFF. The chain links TRBV18 to TRBJ1-1; D call uncertain. CDR1 and CDR2 (germline): KGHSH, LQKENI. CDR3 length: 15 amino acids. V was shortened by 2 bases and J by 3 bases, with 13 bases between the two germline ends.

V is TRBV2 and J is TRBJ1-2, with TRBD1 matching over 8 bases. The CDR3 spans 12 residues. Per the germline V gene, CDR1 is SNHLY and CDR2 is FYNNEI. J lost 6 bases, V lost 6 bases, and 3 bases had no gene match. CDR3 in DNA: TGTGCCAGCAGGGAACAGGGGGATGGCTACACCTTC. Translation: CASREQGDGYTF.